One and the same sample provided the 15 T cell receptor beta chains below, sequenced in a study of T cell clonality in common variable immunodeficiency. Profiled with immunoSEQ multiplex PCR; TCRdb holds only in-frame clones, not every one. The sample yields 40,000 to 55,000 clones, without any singletons. The sample comprised peripheral blood mononuclear cells. The receptors here all came from a person aged 18-70 years in good health.

This clone was seen many times. With the read ending 3 residues before the CDR3 end, the germline J gene is used to fill in that end. The chain has TRBV5-6 and TRBJ1-1; possibly TRBD1 for D (5 bases). The germline gives CDR1 SGHDT, CDR2 YYEEEE. CDR3 length: 15 amino acids. V lost 2 bases and J lost 2, with 13 bases in between. CDR3 sequence: CASSLSGTVNTEAFF. Incomplete CDR3 DNA: TGTGCCAGCAGCTTATCGGGGACTGTAAACACTGAA.

This clone was counted many times. CDR3 sequence reads: CASSPNTGASNYGYTF. The sequenced part of the CDR3 DNA is TGTGCCAGCTCGCCCAATACAGGGGCGTCTAACTATGGC. V and J are TRBV18 and TRBJ1-2, with TRBD1 identical over 7 bases. The read ends 3 residues before the CDR3 terminus; that terminus is restored from the germline J gene. CDR1 is KGHSH and CDR2 is LQKENI in the germline V gene. There are 16 residues in the CDR3. The J segment lost 0 bases and the V segment lost 6 bases, leaving 10 bases of the junction unmatched. Complete variable domain (other parts from reference TRBV18 and TRBJ1-2): NAGVMQNPRHLVRRRGQEARLRCSPMKGHSHVYWYRQLPEEGLKFMVYLQKENIIDESGMPKERFSAEFPKEGPSILRIQQVVRGDSAAYFCASSPNTGASNYGYTFGSGTRLTVV.

This clone has a count of ten or more. CDR3 residues: CASSWAHYNEQFF. The CDR3 bases that were read are TGCGCCAGCAGCTGGGCACACTACAATGAG. This chain links TRBV5-1 with TRBJ2-1; no definite D call. The read ends 3 residues before the CDR3 terminus; that terminus is restored from the germline J gene. V lost 3 bases and J lost 3, with 7 bases in between. Germline CDR1 reads SGHRS; CDR2 reads YFSETQ. CDR3 size: 13 residues.

This clone was recorded many times. From the germline J gene comes the end of the CDR3, since the read stops 3 residues before it. The chain is built from TRBV29-1 and TRBJ2-3; TRBD2 matches at 9 bases. The CDR3 runs 15 residues. Germline V lookup: CDR1 SQVTM, CDR2 ANQGSEA. The junction had 5 bases not matched to a gene; V was cut back by 0 bases and J by 4 bases. The chain's CDR3 is CSVEDRGLAPDTQYF. CDR3 DNA, as far as it was read: TGCAGCGTTGAAGATAGGGGACTAGCCCCAGATACG.

This clone was counted at least ten times. The CDR3 region is CASSAQTGFNYGYTF. The CDR3 bases that were read are TGTGCCAGCAGCGCTCAGACAGGTTTTAACTATGGC. The chain couples TRBV5-4 to TRBJ1-2, with a weak D call TRBD1 (6 bases). The read halts 3 residues ahead of the CDR3 end, with the missing end drawn from the germline J gene. The V end lost 4 bases, the J end lost 1 base, and 14 bases lay between the germline ends. Germline CDR1 reads SGHNT; CDR2 reads YYREEE (reference sequence). The CDR3 length is 15 residues.

This clone was counted ten times or more. The sequence runs out 3 residues before the end of the CDR3; the remainder is reconstructed from the germline J gene. The rearrangement uses TRBV20-1 and TRBJ2-3, with D possibly matching TRBD2 (6 bases). Germline CDR1 is DFQATT and CDR2 is SNEGSKA (reference sequence). The V end lost 1 base, the J end lost 8 bases, and 19 bases lay between the germline ends. This CDR3 is built from 15 residues. The CDR3 bases that were read are TGCAGTGCTAGAGGTGCCGGGACTGGGCATGGTACG. It specifies CSARGAGTGHGT. The CDR3 in its entirety is CSARGAGTGHGTQYF.

This clone was found many times. The read gets to within 3 residues of the CDR3 end, and the germline J gene fills in the rest. The chain links TRBV5-6 to TRBJ1-2; the match to TRBD1 covers 10 bases. The germline CDR1 and CDR2 sequences are SGHDT and YYEEEE. The CDR3 is 14 amino acids. This chain's CDR3 is CASSLGQGATGYTF. The CDR3 bases that were read are TGTGCCAGCAGCTTGGGACAGGGGGCGACCGGC.

This clone showed up many times. From the germline J gene comes the end of the CDR3, since the read stops 3 residues before it. This chain uses TRBV7-9 with TRBJ1-2, with no clear D. Trimming shortened V by 11 bases and J by 1 base, and 14 bases separated the two germline ends. There are 13 residues in the CDR3. The germline V gene encodes CDR1 SEHNR and CDR2 FQNEAQ (reference sequence). This CDR3 is CAGVRTDNYGYTF. CDR3 DNA (partial): TGTGCCGGGGTCCGGACTGATAACTATGGC.

The table lists this clone with many counts. Coverage ceases 3 residues before the CDR3 finishes, and the germline J gene fills in the end. Other DNA sequences within the sample encode an identical CDR3. The chain is built from TRBV5-1 and TRBJ1-2, with 9 positions matching TRBD1. The CDR3 extends over 13 amino acids. Germline-derived CDR1 and CDR2 are SGHRS and YFSETQ. CDR3 loop: CASSLGQGIFYTF. CDR3 bases read: TGCGCCAGCAGCCTGGGACAGGGTATATTC.

This clone has a count of ten or more. The sequenced fragment ends 3 residues before the CDR3 boundary, so the rest is inferred from the germline J gene. The chain has TRBV7-9 and TRBJ2-3, with TRBD2 matching over 8 bases. The CDR3 contains 15 residues. The germline gives CDR1 SEHNR, CDR2 FQNEAQ (reference sequence). The ends lost 2 bases at V and 7 bases at J; junction bases unmatched: 8. CDR3 DNA, as far as it was read: TGTGCCAGCAGCTTACACGGGGGGGCCAAAAATACG. Amino acids: CASSLHGGAKNT. The complete CDR3 reads CASSLHGGAKNTQYF.

Many counts were recorded for this clone. The read halts 3 residues ahead of the CDR3 end, with the missing end drawn from the germline J gene. The J gene is TRBJ1-6, the V gene TRBV6-2 or TRBV6-3; no clear D. The CDR3 covers 14 residues. Germline V gene lookup returns CDR1 MNHEY and CDR2 SVGEGT. Deletions cut 1 base from V and 11 bases from J, with 12 bases between. CDR3 DNA, as far as it was read: TGTGCCAGCAGTTACTTTCAGAGCGTCACACCC. Amino acid sequence: CASSYFQSVTP. The complete CDR3 reads CASSYFQSVTPLHF.

This clone showed up many times. The read finishes 3 residues shy of the CDR3 end, and the germline J gene is used to complete it. The V call is TRBV19, the J call TRBJ2-7; 10 nucleotides agree with TRBD2. This CDR3 has 15 residues. Trimming cost V 4 bases and J 5 bases; bases outside gene matches: 8. Germline CDR1 is LNHDA and CDR2 is SQIVND (reference sequence). CDR3 DNA (partial): TGTGCCAGTAGTAGAGGACTAGCGGAATCCCACGAG. It encodes CASSRGLAESHE. The CDR3, in full, reads CASSRGLAESHEQYF.

This clone was picked up many times. From the germline J gene comes the end of the CDR3, since the read stops 3 residues before it. V is TRBV29-1 and J is TRBJ1-1; a weak D match, TRBD1 (6 bases). CDR1 and CDR2 from the germline V gene are SQVTM and ANQGSEA. The CDR3 runs 13 residues. The CDR3 reads CSVVLGQTSSAFF. CDR3 DNA, as far as it was read: TGCAGCGTAGTATTAGGACAGACGTCCTCA.

This clone was seen repeatedly, ten times or more. The read gets to within 3 residues of the CDR3 end, and the germline J gene fills in the rest. V is TRBV20-1 and J is TRBJ2-5, with TRBD2 identical over 9 bases. Looked up from germline, CDR1 is DFQATT and CDR2 is SNEGSKA (reference sequence). After removal of 2 bases from V and 4 bases from J, the junction contained 11 bases not matched to a gene. The CDR3 runs to 16 residues. The CDR3 sequence is CSARPYHGLARETQYF. The part of the CDR3 DNA that was read is TGCAGTGCTAGACCGTACCATGGACTAGCGAGAGAGACC.

This clone was observed a few times. The CDR3 here is CASSAPRNRAGANVLTF. The sequenced CDR3 bases are TGTGCCAGCAGCGCCCCTCGGAACAGGGCTGGGGCCAACGTC. V usage is TRBV25-1 and J usage is TRBJ2-6; possible D gene TRBD1, 6 bases. The read falls 3 residues short of the CDR3 end, and the missing part is taken from the germline J gene. Germline V gene sequence: CDR1 MGHDK, CDR2 SYGVNS. V was pared by 6 bases and J by 2 bases, with 17 bases between. The CDR3 runs to 17 residues.